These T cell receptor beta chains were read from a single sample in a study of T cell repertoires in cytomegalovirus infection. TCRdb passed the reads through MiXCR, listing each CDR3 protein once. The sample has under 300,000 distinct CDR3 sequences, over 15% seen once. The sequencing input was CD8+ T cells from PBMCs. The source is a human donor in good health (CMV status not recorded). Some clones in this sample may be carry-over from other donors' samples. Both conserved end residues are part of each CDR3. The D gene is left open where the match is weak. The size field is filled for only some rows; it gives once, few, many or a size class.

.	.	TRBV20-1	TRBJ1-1	TGCAGTGCTAGGGGACTGGCCTCAAACACTGAAGCTTTCTTT	CSARGLASNTEAFF
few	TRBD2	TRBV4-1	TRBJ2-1	TGCGCCAGCAGCCAGAGGGGGACTAGCGGGGGGGCGCTTTACAATGAGCAGTTCTTC	CASSQRGTSGGALYNEQFF
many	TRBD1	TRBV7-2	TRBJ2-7	TGTGCCAGCAGCTTAGCGGCCGGGACAGCGACCTACGAGCAGTACTTC	CASSLAAGTATYEQYF
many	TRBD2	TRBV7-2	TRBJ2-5	TGTGCCAGCACGGAGGAGCCGTTACTGCTAGCGGGGGGCGAAGAGACCCAGTACTTC	CASTEEPLLLAGGEETQYF
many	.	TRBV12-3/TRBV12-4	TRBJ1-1	TGTGCCAGCAGGGATGGGGGGGCTGAAGCTTTCTTT	CASRDGGAEAFF
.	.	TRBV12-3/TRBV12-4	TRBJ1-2	TGTGCCAGCAGTCCAACCCCGGACGGATTCTATGGCTACACCTTC	CASSPTPDGFYGYTF
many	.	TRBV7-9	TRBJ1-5	TGTGCCAGCAGCCCGAGTGGGCAGGGATGGGAACAGCCCCAGCATTTT	CASSPSGQGWEQPQHF
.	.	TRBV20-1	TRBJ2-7	TGCAGTGCCGCGGGACAGATTGACTACGAGCAGTACTTC	CSAAGQIDYEQYF
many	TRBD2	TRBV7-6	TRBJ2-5	TGTGCCAGCAGCGATAGTGGACTAGGAGAAGAGACCCAGTACTTC	CASSDSGLGEETQYF
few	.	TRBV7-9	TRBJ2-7	TGTGCCAGCAGCCCGGGCAGGGGTCTATACGAGCAGTACTTC	CASSPGRGLYEQYF
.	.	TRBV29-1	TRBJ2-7	TGCAGCGTTCCAAGGGGGGAGCAGCACGAGCAGTACTTC	CSVPRGEQHEQYF
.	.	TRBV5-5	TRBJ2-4	TGTGCCAGCAGCTTGGCTGGGGACATTCAGTACTTC	CASSLAGDIQYF
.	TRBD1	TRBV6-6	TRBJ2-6	TGTGCCAGCAGTTACTCCACGGACAGGACTCCCTCTGGGGCCAACGTCCTGACTTTC	CASSYSTDRTPSGANVLTF
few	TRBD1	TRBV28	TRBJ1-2	TGTGCCAGCAGTCTTACCCCTGGACAGGACCGACTCGGCTACACCTTC	CASSLTPGQDRLGYTF
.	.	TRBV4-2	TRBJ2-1	TGTGCCAGCAGCCAAGAGCCGCCCGGGGACGACTCCTACAATGAGCAGTTCTTC	CASSQEPPGDDSYNEQFF
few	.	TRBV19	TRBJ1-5	TGTGCCAGTAGTATCCGAGGAGATAGCAATCAGCCCCAGCATTTT	CASSIRGDSNQPQHF
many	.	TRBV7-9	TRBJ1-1	TGTGCCAGCAGCCCAGGGGTGACTGAAGCTTTCTTT	CASSPGVTEAFF
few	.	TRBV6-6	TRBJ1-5	TGTGCCAGCAGTTCCCGCCTGGTGGGGGGCAATCAGCCCCAGCATTTT	CASSSRLVGGNQPQHF
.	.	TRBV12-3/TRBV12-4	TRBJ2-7	TGTGCCAGCAGTTTAGAGGACAGCCCTGGGGCCTACGAGCAGTACTTC	CASSLEDSPGAYEQYF
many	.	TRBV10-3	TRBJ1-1	TGTGCCATCAGCCGGGACATAGAGAACACTGAAGCTTTCTTT	CAISRDIENTEAFF
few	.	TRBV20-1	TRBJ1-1	TGCAGTGCTAGCCAGAGCCCGGCCATGAACACTGAAGCTTTCTTT	CSASQSPAMNTEAFF
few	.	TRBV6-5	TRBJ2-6	TGTGCCAGCAGTTACTCGACACTTCCGACCTCTGGGGCCAACGTCCTGACTTTC	CASSYSTLPTSGANVLTF
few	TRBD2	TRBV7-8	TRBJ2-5	TGTGCCAGCAGCCCAAGCAGCGGGGGGCCGGAGACCCAGTACTTC	CASSPSSGGPETQYF
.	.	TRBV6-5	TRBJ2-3	TGTGCCAGCAGTCTTCGACTCCTAAGCACAGATACGCAGTATTTT	CASSLRLLSTDTQYF
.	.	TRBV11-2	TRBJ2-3	TGTGCCAGCAGCTTAGATCTATCTAGGTTTACAGATACGCAGTATTTT	CASSLDLSRFTDTQYF
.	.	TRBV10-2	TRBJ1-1	TGCGCCAGCAGTGGCCCCGGGCTGGACACTGAAGCTTTCTTT	CASSGPGLDTEAFF
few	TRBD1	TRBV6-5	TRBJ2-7	TGTGCCAGCAGTTACCATACAGGGGGCGTGGACGAGCAGTACTTC	CASSYHTGGVDEQYF
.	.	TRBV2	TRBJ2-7	TGTGCCAGCAATTGGGGGTCCGGCGAGCAGTACTTC	CASNWGSGEQYF
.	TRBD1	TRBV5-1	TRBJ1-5	TGCGCCAGCAGCTTGCTAACAGGGGCTAGCAATCAGCCCCAGCATTTT	CASSLLTGASNQPQHF
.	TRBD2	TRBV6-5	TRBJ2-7	TGTGCCAGCAGCCGCGTAGCGGGGGGCTCCTACGAGCAGTACTTC	CASSRVAGGSYEQYF
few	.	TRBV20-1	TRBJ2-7	TGCAGTGCTAGTTTTCCGGGGTTAACTCCCTACGAGCAGTACTTC	CSASFPGLTPYEQYF
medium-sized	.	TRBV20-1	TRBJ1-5	TGCAGTGCTAGCGCCACGGACAGACTTATGGGCAATCAGCCCCAGCATTTT	CSASATDRLMGNQPQHF
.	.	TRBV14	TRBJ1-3	TGTGCCAGCAGCCAAGGGGTAGACCCCGTCTCTGGAAACACCATATATTTT	CASSQGVDPVSGNTIYF
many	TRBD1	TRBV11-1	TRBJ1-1	TGTGCCAGCAGCCAAGACAGGGGGCGGCCCATGAACACTGAAGCTTTCTTT	CASSQDRGRPMNTEAFF
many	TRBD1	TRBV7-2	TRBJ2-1	TGTGCCAGCAGCTTAGTCTGGGGGACAGGGTTCAATGAGCAGTTCTTC	CASSLVWGTGFNEQFF
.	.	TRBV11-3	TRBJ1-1	TGTGCCAGCAGCGCGAGGGGGATGAACACTGAAGCTTTCTTT	CASSARGMNTEAFF
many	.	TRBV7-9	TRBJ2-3	TGTGCCAGCAGCTATCCCGGGACACGGGACGATTTT	CASSYPGTRDDF
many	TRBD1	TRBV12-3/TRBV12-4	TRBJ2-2	TGTGCCAGCAGCACCGGGACAGGGACCGGGGAGCTGTTTTTT	CASSTGTGTGELFF
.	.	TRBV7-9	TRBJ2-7	TGTGCCAGCAGCTCCCGAGTGGGGGCCTCCTACGAGCAGTACTTC	CASSSRVGASYEQYF
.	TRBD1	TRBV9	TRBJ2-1	TGTGCCAGCAGCGTAACCGGGACAGGGTATTGGAATGAGCAGTTCTTC	CASSVTGTGYWNEQFF
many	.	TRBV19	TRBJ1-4	TGTGCCAGTAGTCCCCGGGACACTCCTGGTAATGAAAAACTGTTTTTT	CASSPRDTPGNEKLFF
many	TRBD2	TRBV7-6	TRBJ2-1	TGTGCCAGCAGCGCGTGGAGCGGGGTCTACAATGAGCAGTTCTTC	CASSAWSGVYNEQFF
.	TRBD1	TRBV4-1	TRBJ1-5	TGCGCCAGCAGCCACGACAGGGGGCGATTCGGGAGCAATCAGCCCCAGCATTTT	CASSHDRGRFGSNQPQHF
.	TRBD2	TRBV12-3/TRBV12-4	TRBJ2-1	TGTGCCAGCAGTTTGGGGACTACCCAGCCCTACAATGAGCAGTTCTTC	CASSLGTTQPYNEQFF
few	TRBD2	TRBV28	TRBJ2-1	TGTGCCAGCAGTCCGTCCGGGACTAGCGGGGGGCCGTCCTACAATGAGCAGTTCTTC	CASSPSGTSGGPSYNEQFF
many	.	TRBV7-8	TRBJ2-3	TGTGCCAGCAGACGAGACGCTTCTAGCACAGATACGCAGTATTTT	CASRRDASSTDTQYF
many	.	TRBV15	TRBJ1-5	TGTGCCACCAGCAGAGAGGGGCGAAATCAGCCCCAGCATTTT	CATSREGRNQPQHF
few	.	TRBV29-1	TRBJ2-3	TGCAGCGTTGAAGTCGGCCCAAGTAGGGTGGATGACACAGATACGCAGTATTTT	CSVEVGPSRVDDTDTQYF